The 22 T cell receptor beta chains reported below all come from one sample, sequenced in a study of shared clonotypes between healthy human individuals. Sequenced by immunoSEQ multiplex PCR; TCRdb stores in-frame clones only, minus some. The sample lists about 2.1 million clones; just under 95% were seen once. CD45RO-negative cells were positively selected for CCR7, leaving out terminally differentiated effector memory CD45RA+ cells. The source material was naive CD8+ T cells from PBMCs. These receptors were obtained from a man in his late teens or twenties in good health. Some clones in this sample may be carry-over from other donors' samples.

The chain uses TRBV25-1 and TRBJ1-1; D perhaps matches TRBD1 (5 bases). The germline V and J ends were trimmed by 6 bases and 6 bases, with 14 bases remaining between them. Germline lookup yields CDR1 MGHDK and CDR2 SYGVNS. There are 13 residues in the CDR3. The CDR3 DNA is TGTGCCAGCAGCGGGACGGGGACTTCTGAAGCTTTCTTT. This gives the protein CASSGTGTSEAFF.

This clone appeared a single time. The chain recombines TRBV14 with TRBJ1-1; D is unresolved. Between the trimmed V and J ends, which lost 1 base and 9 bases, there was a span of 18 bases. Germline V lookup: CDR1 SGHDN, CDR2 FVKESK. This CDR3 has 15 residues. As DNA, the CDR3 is TGTGCCAGCAGCCAAGCCCCACGGACGGCGGCTAAAGCTTTCTTT. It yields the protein CASSQAPRTAAKAFF.

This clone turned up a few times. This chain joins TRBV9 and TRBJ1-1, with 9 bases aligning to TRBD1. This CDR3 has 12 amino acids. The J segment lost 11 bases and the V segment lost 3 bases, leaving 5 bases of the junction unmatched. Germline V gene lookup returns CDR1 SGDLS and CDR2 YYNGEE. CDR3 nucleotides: TGTGCCAGCAGCGCCAACAGGGGGCCGGCTTTCTTT. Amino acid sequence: CASSANRGPAFF.

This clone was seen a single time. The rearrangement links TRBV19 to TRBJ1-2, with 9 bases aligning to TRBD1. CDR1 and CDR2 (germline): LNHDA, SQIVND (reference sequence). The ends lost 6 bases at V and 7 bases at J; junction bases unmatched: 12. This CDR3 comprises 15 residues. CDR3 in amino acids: CASRNWGDRVVGYTF. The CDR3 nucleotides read TGTGCCAGTAGGAACTGGGGGGACAGGGTTGTTGGCTACACCTTC.

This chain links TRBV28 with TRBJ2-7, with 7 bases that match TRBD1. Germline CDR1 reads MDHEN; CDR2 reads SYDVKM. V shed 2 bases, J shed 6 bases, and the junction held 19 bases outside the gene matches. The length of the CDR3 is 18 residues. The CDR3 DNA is TGTGCCAGCAGTTTACTCAAATTTGTGACAGGGAATCCCCTCGAGCAGTACTTC. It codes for CASSLLKFVTGNPLEQYF. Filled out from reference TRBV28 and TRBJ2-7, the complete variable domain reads DVKVTQSSRYLVKRTGEKVFLECVQDMDHENMFWYRQDPGLGLRLIYFSYDVKMKEKGDIPEGYSVSREKKERFSLILESASTNQTSMYLCASSLLKFVTGNPLEQYFGPGTRLTVT.

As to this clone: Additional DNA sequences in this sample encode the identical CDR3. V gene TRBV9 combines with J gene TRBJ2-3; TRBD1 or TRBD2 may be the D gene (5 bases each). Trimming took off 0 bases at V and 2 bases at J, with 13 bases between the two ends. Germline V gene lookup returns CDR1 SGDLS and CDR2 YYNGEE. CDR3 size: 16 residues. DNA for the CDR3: TGTGCCAGCAGCGTAGGTTCTGGGGGTCTCACAGATACGCAGTATTTT. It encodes CASSVGSGGLTDTQYF. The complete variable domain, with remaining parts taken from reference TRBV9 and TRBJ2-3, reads DSGVTQTPKHLITATGQRVTLRCSPRSGDLSVYWYQQSLDQGLQFLIQYYNGEERAKGNILERFSAQQFPDLHSELNLSSLELGDSALYFCASSVGSGGLTDTQYFGPGTRLTVL.

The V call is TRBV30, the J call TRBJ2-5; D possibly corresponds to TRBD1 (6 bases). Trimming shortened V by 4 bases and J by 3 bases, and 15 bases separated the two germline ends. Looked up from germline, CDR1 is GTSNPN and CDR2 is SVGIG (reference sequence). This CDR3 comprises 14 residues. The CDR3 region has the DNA TGTGCCTGGACCCGGGCAGGGGCGAAAGAGACCCAGTACTTC. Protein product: CAWTRAGAKETQYF. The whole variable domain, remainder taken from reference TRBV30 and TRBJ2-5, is SQTIHQWPATLVQPVGSPLSLECTVEGTSNPNLYWYRQAAGRGLQLLFYSVGIGQISSEVPQNLSASRPQDRQFILSSKKLLLSDSGFYLCAWTRAGAKETQYFGPGTRLLVL.

Here the CDR3 DNA reads TGTGCCAGCAGTTACTCCCGATGGGCCGGGGAGCTGTTTTTT. Translation: CASSYSRWAGELFF. The chain combines TRBV6-5 with TRBJ2-2; D ambiguous. Germline V gene sequence: CDR1 MNHEY, CDR2 SVGAGI. The CDR3 has 14 residues. V was shortened by 0 bases and J by 6 bases, with 8 bases between the two germline ends.

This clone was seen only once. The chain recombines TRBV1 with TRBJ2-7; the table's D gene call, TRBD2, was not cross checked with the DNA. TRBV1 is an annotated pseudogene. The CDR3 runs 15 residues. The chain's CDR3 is CTSSHWTSASYEQYF. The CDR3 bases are TGCACCAGCAGCCACTGGACTAGTGCCTCCTACGAGCAGTACTTC.

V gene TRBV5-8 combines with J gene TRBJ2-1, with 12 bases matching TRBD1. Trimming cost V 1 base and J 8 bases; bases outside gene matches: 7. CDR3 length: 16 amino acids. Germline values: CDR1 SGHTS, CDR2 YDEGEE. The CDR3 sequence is CASSLFGTGGRDEQFF. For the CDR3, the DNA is TGTGCCAGCAGCTTGTTTGGGACAGGGGGCAGGGATGAGCAGTTCTTC.

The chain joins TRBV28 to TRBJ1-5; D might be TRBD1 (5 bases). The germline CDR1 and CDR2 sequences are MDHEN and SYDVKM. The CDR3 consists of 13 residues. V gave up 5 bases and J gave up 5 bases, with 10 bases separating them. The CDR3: CASSPGLDQPQHF. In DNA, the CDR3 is TGTGCCAGCAGTCCAGGGTTAGATCAGCCCCAGCATTTT.

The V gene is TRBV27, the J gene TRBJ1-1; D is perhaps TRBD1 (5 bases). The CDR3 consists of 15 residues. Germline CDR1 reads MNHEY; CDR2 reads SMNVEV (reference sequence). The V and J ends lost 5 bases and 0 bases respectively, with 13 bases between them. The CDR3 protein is CASSLWSGVNTEAFF. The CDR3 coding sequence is TGTGCCAGCAGTCTCTGGTCGGGGGTGAACACTGAAGCTTTCTTT.

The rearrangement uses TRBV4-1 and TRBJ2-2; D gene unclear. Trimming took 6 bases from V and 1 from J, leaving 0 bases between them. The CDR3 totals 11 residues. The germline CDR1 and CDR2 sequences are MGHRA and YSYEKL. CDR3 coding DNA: TGCGCCAGCAGGAACACCGGGGAGCTGTTTTTT. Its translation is CASRNTGELFF.

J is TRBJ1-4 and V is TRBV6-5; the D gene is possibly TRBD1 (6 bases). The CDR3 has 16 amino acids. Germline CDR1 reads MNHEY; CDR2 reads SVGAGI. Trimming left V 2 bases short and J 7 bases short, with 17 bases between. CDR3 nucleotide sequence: TGTGCCAGCAGTTACAGGAGGGGGGCGGAGGGTGAAAAACTGTTTTTT. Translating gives CASSYRRGAEGEKLFF.

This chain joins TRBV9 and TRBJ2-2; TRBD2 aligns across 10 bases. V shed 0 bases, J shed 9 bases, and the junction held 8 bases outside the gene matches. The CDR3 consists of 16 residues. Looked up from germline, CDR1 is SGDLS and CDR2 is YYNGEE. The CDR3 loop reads CASSVALASGGRELFF. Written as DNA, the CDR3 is TGTGCCAGCAGCGTAGCTTTGGCTAGCGGGGGTCGGGAGCTGTTTTTT. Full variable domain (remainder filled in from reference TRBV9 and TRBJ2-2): DSGVTQTPKHLITATGQRVTLRCSPRSGDLSVYWYQQSLDQGLQFLIQYYNGEERAKGNILERFSAQQFPDLHSELNLSSLELGDSALYFCASSVALASGGRELFFGEGSRLTVL.

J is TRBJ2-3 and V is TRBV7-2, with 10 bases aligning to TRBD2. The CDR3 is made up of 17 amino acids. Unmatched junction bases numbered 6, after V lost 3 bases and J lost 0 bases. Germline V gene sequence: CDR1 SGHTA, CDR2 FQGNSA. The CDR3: CASSLSLAGVSTDTQYF. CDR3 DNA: TGTGCCAGCAGCTTGTCCCTAGCGGGAGTAAGCACAGATACGCAGTATTTT.

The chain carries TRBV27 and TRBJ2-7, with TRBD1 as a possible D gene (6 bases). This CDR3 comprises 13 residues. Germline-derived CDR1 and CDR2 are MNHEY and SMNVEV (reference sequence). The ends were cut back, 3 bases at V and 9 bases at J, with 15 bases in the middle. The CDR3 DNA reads TGTGCCAGCAGTTTGTTACAGGGTGGGGGGCAGTACTTC. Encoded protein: CASSLLQGGGQYF.

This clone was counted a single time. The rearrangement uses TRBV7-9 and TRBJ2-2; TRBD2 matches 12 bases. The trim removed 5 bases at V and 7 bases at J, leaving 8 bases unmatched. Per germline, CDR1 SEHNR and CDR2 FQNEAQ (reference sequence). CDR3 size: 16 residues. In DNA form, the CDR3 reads TGTGCCAGCAGCGCAAGACTAGCGGGAGACGGCGGGGAGCTGTTTTTT. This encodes CASSARLAGDGGELFF. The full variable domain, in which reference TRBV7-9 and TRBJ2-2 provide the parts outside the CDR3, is DTGVSQNPRHKITKRGQNVTFRCDPISEHNRLYWYRQTLGQGPEFLTYFQNEAQLEKSRLLSDRFSAERPKGSFSTLEIQRTEQGDSAMYLCASSARLAGDGGELFFGEGSRLTVL.

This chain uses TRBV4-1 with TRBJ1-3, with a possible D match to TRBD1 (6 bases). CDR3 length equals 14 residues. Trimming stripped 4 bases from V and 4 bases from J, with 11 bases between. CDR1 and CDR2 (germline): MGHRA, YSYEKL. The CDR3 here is CASSPSQGGNTIYF. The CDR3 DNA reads TGCGCCAGCAGCCCAAGCCAGGGGGGAAACACCATATATTTT.

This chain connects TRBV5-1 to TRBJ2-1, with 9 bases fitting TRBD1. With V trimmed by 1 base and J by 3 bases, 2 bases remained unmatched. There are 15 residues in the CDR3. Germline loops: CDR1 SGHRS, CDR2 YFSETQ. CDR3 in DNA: TGCGCCAGCAGCTTGTGGGACAGGGACTACAATGAGCAGTTCTTC. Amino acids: CASSLWDRDYNEQFF.

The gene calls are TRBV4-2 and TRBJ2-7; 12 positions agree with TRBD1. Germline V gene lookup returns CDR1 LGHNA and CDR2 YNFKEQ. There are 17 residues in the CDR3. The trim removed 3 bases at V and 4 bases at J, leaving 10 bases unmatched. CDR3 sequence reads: CASSQHISGQGAYEQYF. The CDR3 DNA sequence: TGTGCCAGCAGCCAGCACATTTCGGGACAGGGGGCTTACGAGCAGTACTTC.

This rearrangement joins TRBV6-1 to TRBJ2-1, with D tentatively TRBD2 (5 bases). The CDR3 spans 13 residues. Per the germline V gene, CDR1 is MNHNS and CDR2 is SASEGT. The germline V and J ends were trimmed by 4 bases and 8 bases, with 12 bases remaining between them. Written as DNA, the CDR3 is TGTGCCAGCAGTGTCCCCCGGAGGCATGAGCAGTTCTTC. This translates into CASSVPRRHEQFF.